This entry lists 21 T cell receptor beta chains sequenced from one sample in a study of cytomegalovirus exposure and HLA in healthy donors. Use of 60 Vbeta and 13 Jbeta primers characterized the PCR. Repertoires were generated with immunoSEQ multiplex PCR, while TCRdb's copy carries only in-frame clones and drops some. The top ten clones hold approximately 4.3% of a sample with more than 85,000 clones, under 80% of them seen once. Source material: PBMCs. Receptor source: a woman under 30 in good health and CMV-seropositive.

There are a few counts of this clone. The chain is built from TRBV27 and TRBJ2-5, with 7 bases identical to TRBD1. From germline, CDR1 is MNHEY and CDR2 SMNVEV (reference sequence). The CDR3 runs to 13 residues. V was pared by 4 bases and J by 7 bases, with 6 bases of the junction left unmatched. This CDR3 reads CASSYRGLGTQYF. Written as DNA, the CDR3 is TGTGCCAGCAGTTACAGGGGTCTTGGGACCCAGTACTTC.

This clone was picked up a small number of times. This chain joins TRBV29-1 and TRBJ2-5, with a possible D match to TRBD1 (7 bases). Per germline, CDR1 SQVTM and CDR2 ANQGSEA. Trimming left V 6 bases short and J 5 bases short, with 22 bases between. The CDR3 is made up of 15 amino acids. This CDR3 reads CSVSPGGSGSETQYF. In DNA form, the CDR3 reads TGCAGCGTGAGTCCAGGGGGGTCCGGGAGCGAGACCCAGTACTTC. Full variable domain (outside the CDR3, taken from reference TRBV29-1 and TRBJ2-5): SAVISQKPSRDICQRGTSLTIQCQVDSQVTMMFWYRQQPGQSLTLIATANQGSEATYESGFVIDKFPISRPNLTFSTLTVSNMSPEDSSIYLCSVSPGGSGSETQYFGPGTRLLVL.

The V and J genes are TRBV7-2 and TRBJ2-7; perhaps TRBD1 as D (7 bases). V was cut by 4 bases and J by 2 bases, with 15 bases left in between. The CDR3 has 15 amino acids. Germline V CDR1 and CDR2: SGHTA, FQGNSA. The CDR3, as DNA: TGTGCCAGCAGCTCGGGCGGGACAGAAACCTACGAGCAGTACTTC. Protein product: CASSSGGTETYEQYF.

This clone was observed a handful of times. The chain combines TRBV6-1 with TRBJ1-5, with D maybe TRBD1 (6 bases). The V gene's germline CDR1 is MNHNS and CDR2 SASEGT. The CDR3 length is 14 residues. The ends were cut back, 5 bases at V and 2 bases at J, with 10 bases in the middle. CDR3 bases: TGTGCCAGCAGTAAAGAGGGGGGCAATCAGCCCCAGCATTTT. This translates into CASSKEGGNQPQHF.

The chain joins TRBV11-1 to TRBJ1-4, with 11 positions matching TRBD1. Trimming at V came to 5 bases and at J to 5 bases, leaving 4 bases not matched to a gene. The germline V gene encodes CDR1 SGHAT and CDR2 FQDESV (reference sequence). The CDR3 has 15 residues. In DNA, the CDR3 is TGTGCCAGCAGCCGGACAGGGGGCGAAAATGAAAAACTGTTTTTT. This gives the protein CASSRTGGENEKLFF.

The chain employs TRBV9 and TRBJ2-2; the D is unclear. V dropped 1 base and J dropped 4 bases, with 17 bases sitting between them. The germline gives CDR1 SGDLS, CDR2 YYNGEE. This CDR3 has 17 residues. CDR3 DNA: TGTGCCAGCAGCGTATCGTCAGTGGTCGCAGGCACCGGGGAGCTGTTTTTT. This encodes CASSVSSVVAGTGELFF.

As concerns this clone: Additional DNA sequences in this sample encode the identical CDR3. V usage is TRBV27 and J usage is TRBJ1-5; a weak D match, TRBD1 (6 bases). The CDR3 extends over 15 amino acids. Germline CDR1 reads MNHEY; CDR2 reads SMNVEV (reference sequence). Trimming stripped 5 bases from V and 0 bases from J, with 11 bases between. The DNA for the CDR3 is TGTGCCAGCAGTGGGTTGGACAGTAGCAATCAGCCCCAGCATTTT. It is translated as CASSGLDSSNQPQHF.

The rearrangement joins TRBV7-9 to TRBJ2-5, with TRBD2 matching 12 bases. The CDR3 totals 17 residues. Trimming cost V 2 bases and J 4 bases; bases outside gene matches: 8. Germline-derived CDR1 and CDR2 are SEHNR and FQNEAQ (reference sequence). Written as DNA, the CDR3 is TGTGCCAGCAGCTTATGGGCTAGCGGGAGGGCCGGAGAGACCCAGTACTTC. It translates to CASSLWASGRAGETQYF.

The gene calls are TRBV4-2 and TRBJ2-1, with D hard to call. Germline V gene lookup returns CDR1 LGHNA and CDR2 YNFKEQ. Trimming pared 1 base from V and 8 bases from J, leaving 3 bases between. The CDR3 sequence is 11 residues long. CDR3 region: CASSQAYEQFF. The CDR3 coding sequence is TGTGCCAGCAGCCAAGCATATGAGCAGTTCTTC.

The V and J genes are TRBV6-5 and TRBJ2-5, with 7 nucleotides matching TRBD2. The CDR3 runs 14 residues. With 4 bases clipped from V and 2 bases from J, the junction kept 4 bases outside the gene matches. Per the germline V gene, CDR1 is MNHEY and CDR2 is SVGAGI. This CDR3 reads CASSFGLDQETQYF. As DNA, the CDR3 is TGTGCCAGCAGTTTTGGACTAGATCAAGAGACCCAGTACTTC.

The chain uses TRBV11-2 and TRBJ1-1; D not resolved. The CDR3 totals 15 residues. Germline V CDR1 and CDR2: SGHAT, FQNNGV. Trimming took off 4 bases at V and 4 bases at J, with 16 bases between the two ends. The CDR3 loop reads CASSSPGPRGTEAFF. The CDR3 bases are TGTGCCAGCAGCTCTCCTGGACCCCGGGGCACTGAAGCTTTCTTT.

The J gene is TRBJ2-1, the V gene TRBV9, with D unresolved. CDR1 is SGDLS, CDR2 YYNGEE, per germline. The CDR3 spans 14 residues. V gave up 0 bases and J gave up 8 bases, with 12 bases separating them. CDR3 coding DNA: TGTGCCAGCAGCGTAGGGGCACTGGCCCATGAGCAGTTCTTC. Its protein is CASSVGALAHEQFF.

The CDR3 is CASSSVSYNEQFF. The CDR3 coding sequence is TGTGCCAGCTCCTCCGTCTCCTACAATGAGCAGTTCTTC. The chain couples TRBV18 to TRBJ2-1, with D unresolved. This CDR3 comprises 13 residues. Trimming took off 6 bases at V and 0 bases at J, with 6 bases between the two ends. From germline, CDR1 is KGHSH and CDR2 LQKENI.

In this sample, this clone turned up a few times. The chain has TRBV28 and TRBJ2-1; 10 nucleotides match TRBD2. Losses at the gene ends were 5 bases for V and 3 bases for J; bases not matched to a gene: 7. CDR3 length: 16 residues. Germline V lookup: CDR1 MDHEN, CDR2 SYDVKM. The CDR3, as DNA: TGTGCCAGCAGTCAGCGGGGACTAGCGAGCTACAATGAGCAGTTCTTC. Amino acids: CASSQRGLASYNEQFF. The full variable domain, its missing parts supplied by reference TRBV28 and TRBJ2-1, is DVKVTQSSRYLVKRTGEKVFLECVQDMDHENMFWYRQDPGLGLRLIYFSYDVKMKEKGDIPEGYSVSREKKERFSLILESASTNQTSMYLCASSQRGLASYNEQFFGPGTRLTVL.

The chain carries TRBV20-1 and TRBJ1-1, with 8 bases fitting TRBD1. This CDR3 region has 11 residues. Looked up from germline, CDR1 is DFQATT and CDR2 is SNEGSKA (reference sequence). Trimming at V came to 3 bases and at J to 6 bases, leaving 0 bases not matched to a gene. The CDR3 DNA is TGCAGTGCTAGGGGACAGGCTGAAGCTTTCTTT. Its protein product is CSARGQAEAFF.

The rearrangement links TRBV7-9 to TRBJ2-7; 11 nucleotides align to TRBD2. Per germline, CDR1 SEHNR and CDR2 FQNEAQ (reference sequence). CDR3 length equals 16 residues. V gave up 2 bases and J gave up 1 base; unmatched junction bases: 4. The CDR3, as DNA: TGTGCCAGCAGCTTAATAGCGGGAGGGCGGTCCTACGAGCAGTACTTC. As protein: CASSLIAGGRSYEQYF.

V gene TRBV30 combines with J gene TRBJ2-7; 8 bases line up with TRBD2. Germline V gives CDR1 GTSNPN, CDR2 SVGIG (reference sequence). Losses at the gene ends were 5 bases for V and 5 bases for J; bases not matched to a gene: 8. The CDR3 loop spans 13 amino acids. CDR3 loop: CAWLPGLVHEQYF. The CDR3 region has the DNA TGTGCCTGGCTTCCGGGACTAGTACACGAGCAGTACTTC.

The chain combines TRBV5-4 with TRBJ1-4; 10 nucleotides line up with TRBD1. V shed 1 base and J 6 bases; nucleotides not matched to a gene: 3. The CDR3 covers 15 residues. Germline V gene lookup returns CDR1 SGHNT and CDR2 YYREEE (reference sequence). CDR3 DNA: TGTGCCAGCAGCTTGTACGGGACAGGGGATGAAAAACTGTTTTTT. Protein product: CASSLYGTGDEKLFF. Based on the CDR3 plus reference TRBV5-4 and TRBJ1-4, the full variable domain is ETGVTQSPTHLIKTRGQQVTLRCSSQSGHNTVSWYQQALGQGPQFIFQYYREEENGRGNFPPRFSGLQFPNYSSELNVNALELDDSALYLCASSLYGTGDEKLFFGSGTQLSVL.

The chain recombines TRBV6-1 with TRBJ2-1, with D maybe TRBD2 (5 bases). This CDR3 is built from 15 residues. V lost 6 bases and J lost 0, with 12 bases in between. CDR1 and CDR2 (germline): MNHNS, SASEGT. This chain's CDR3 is CASSASYGSYNEQFF. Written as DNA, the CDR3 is TGTGCCAGCAGCGCTAGCTACGGCTCCTACAATGAGCAGTTCTTC.

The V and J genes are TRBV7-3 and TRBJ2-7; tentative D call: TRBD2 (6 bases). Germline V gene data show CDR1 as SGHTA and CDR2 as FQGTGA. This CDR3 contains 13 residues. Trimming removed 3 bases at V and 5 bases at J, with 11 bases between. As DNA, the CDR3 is TGTGCCAGCAGCTTGGGGGGTCGGGACGAGCAGTACTTC. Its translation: CASSLGGRDEQYF.

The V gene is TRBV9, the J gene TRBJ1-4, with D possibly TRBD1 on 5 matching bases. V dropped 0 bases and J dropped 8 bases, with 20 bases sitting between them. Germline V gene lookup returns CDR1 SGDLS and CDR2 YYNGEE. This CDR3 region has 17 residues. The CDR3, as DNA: TGTGCCAGCAGCGTAGCCCTTGGAGCAGGGATGGGGGAAAAACTGTTTTTT. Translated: CASSVALGAGMGEKLFF.